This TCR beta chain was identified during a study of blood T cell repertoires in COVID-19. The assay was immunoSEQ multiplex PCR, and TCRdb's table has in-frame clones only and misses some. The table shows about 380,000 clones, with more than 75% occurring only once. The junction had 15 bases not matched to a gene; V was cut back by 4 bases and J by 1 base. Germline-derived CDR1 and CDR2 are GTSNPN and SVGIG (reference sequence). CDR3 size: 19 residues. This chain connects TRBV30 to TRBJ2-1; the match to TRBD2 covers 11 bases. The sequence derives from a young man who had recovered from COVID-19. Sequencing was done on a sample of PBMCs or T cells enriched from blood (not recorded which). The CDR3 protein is CAWTWGVAGGPRSYNEQFF. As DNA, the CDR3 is TGTGCCTGGACCTGGGGGGTAGCGGGGGGGCCGAGGTCCTACAATGAGCAGTTCTTC.